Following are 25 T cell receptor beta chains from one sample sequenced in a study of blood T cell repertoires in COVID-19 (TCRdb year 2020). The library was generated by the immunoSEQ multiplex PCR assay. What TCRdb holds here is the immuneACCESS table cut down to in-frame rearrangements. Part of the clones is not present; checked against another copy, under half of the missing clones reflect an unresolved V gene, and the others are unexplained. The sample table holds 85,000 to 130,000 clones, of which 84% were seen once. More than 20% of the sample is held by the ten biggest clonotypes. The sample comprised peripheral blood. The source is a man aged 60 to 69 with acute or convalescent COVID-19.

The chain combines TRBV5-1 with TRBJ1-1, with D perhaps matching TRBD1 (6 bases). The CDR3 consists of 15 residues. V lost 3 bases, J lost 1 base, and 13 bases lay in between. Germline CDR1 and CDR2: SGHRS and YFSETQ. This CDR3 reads CASSSNTGRNTEAFF. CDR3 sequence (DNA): TGCGCCAGCAGCTCAAATACAGGGCGGAACACTGAAGCTTTCTTT.

Here the CDR3 reads CASSRWGTSGRDVEQFF. CDR3 bases: TGTGCCAGCAGTAGGTGGGGGACTAGCGGGAGGGATGTTGAGCAGTTCTTC. The chain uses TRBV2 and TRBJ2-1; 16 bases are a match to TRBD2. Trimming took 5 bases from V and 9 from J; bases not matched to a gene: 10. There are 17 residues in the CDR3. Germline V CDR1 and CDR2: SNHLY, FYNNEI.

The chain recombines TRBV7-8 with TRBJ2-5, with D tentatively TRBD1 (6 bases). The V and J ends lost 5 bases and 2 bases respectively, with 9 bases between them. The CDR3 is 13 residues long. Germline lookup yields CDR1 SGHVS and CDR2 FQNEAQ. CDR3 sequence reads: CASSPDRQETQYF. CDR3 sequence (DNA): TGTGCCAGCAGCCCCGACAGGCAAGAGACCCAGTACTTC.

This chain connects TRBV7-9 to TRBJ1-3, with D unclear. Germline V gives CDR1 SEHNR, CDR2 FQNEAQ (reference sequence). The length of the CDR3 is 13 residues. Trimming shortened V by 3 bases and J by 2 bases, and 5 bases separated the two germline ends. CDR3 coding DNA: TGTGCCAGCAGCTTTCGGGCTGGAAACACCATATATTTT. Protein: CASSFRAGNTIYF.

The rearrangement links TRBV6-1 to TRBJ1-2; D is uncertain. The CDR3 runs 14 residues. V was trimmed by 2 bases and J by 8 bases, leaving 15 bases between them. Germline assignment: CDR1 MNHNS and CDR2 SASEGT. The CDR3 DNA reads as TGTGCCAGCAGTGAAACACGGGGAGGGTCGGGCTACACCTTC. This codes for CASSETRGGSGYTF.

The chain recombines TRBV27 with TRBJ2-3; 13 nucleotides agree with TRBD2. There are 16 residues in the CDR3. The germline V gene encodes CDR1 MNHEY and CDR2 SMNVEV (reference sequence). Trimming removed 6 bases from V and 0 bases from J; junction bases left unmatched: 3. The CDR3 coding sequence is TGTGCCAGCAGCTGGACTAGCGGGAGTAGCACAGATACGCAGTATTTT. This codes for CASSWTSGSSTDTQYF.

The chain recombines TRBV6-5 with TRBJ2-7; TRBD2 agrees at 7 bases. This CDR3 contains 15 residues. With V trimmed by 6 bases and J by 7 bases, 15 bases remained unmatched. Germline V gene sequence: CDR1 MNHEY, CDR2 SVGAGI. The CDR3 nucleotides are TGTGCCAGCAGGGACCTCAGGGTCCCGCGGGGGGAGCAGTACTTC. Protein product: CASRDLRVPRGEQYF.

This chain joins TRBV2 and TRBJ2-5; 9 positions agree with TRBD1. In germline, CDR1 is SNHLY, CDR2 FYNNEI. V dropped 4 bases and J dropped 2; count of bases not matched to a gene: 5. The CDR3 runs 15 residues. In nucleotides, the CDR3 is TGTGCCAGCAGTGGGGACAGGGTGCCTCAAGAGACCCAGTACTTC. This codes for CASSGDRVPQETQYF.

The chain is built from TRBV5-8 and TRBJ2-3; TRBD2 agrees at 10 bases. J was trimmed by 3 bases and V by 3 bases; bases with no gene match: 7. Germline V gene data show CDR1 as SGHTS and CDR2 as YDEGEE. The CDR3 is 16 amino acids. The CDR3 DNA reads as TGTGCCAGCAGCTCGGGCACTAGCGGGATAACAGATACGCAGTATTTT. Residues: CASSSGTSGITDTQYF.

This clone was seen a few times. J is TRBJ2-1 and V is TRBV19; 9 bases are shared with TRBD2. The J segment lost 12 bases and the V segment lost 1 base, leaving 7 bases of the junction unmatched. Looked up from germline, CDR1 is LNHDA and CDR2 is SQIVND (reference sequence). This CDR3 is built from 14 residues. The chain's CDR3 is CASSIGLADGWQFF. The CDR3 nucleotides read TGTGCCAGTAGTATAGGACTAGCGGACGGGTGGCAGTTCTTC.

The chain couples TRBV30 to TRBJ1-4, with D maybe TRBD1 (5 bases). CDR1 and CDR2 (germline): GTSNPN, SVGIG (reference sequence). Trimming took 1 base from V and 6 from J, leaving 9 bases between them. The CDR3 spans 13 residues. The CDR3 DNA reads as TGTGCCTGGAGTGCTGGGGGGGATGAAAAACTGTTTTTT. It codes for CAWSAGGDEKLFF.

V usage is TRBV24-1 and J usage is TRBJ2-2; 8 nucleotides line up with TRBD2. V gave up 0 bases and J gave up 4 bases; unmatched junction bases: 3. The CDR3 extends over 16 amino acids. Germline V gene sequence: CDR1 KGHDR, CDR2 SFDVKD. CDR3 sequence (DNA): TGTGCCACCAGTGATTTGCGTCTAGCGGGCACCGGGGAGCTGTTTTTT. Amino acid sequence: CATSDLRLAGTGELFF.

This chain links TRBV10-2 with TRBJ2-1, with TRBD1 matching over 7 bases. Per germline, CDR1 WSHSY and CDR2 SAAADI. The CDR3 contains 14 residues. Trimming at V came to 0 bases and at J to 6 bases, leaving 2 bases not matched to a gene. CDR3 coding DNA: TGCGCCAGCAGTGAGTCGAGGACAGGCAATGAGCAGTTCTTC. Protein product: CASSESRTGNEQFF.

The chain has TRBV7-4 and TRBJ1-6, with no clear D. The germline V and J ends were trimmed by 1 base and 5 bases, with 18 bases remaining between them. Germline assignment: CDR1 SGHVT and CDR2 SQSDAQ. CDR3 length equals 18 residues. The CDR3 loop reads CASSLEDRETQNNSPLHF. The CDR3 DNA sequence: TGTGCCAGCAGCTTAGAGGACCGGGAGACGCAAAATAATTCACCCCTCCACTTT.

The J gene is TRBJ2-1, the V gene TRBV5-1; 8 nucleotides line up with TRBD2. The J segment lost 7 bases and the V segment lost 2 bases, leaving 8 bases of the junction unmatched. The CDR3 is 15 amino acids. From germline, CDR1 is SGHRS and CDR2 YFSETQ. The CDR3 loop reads CASSFPAGVANEQFF. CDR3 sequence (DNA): TGCGCCAGCAGCTTCCCAGCGGGAGTGGCTAATGAGCAGTTCTTC.

The CDR3 DNA follows: TGTGCCAGCAGTGAAGGTCGTCAGGGGGGAACCGGGGAGCTGTTTTTT. Translation: CASSEGRQGGTGELFF. The V gene is TRBV25-1, the J gene TRBJ2-2; possibly TRBD1 for D (7 bases). With 2 bases removed from V and 5 bases from J, the gap between germline ends came to 15 bases. CDR3 length: 16 residues. Germline CDR1 is MGHDK and CDR2 is SYGVNS.

CDR3 region: CASSLQGPRGTGVFETQYF. CDR3 in DNA: TGTGCCAGCAGCTTGCAGGGACCCAGGGGGACAGGGGTTTTTGAGACCCAGTACTTC. The chain joins TRBV5-5 to TRBJ2-5; TRBD1 aligns across 10 bases. The CDR3 consists of 19 residues. Germline V gives CDR1 SGHKS, CDR2 YYEKEE (reference sequence). With V trimmed by 1 base and J by 5 bases, 17 bases remained unmatched.

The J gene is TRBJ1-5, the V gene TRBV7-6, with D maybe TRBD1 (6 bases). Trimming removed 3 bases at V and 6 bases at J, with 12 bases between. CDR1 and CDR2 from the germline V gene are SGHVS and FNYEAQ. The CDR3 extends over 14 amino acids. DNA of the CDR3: TGTGCCAGCAGCTTGTCACAGGGCGTTCAGCCCCAGCATTTT. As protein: CASSLSQGVQPQHF. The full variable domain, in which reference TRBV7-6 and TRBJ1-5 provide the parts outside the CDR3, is GAGVSQSPRYKVTKRGQDVALRCDPISGHVSLYWYRQALGQGPEFLTYFNYEAQQDKSGLPNDRFSAERPEGSISTLTIQRTEQRDSAMYRCASSLSQGVQPQHFGDGTRLSIL.

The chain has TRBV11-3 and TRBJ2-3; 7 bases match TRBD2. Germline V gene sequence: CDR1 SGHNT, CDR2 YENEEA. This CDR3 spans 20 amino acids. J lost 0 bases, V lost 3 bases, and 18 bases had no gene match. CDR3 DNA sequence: TGTGCCAGCAGCTTCAGAGGTTCTAGCGGTTATGGGGGTAGCACAGATACGCAGTATTTT. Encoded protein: CASSFRGSSGYGGSTDTQYF.

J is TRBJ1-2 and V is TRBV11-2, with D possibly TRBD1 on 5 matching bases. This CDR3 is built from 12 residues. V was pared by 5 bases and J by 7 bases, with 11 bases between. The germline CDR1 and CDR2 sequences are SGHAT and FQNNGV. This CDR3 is CASSVPGFGYTF. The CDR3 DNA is TGTGCCAGCAGCGTCCCAGGGTTTGGCTACACCTTC.

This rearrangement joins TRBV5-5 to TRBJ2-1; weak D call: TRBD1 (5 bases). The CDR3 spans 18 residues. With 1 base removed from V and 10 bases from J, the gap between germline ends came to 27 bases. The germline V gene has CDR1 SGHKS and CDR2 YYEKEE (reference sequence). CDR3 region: CASSLSPSAYSQAGEQFF. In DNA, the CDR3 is TGTGCCAGCAGCTTGAGCCCCTCTGCGTATTCACAGGCTGGAGAGCAGTTCTTC. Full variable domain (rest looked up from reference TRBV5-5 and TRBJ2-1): DAGVTQSPTHLIKTRGQQVTLRCSPISGHKSVSWYQQVLGQGPQFIFQYYEKEERGRGNFPDRFSARQFPNYSSELNVNALLLGDSALYLCASSLSPSAYSQAGEQFFGPGTRLTVL.

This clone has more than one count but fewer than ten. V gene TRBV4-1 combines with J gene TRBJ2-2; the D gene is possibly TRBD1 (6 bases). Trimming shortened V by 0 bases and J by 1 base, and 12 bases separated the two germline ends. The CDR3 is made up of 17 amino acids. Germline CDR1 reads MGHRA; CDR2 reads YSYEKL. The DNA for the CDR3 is TGCGCCAGCAGCCAAGAGTTGGCGACAGGGAACACCGGGGAGCTGTTTTTT. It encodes CASSQELATGNTGELFF.

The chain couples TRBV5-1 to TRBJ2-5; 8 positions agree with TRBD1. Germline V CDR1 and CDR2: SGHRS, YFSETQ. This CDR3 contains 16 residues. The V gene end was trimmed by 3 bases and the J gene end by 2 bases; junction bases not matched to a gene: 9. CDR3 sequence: CASSSGQGRRQETQYF. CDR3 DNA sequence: TGCGCCAGCAGCTCTGGACAGGGCCGCAGGCAAGAGACCCAGTACTTC.

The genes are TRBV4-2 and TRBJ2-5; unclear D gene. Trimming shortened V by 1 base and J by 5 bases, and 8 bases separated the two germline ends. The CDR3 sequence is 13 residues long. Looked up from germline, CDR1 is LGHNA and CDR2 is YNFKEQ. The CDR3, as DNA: TGTGCCAGCAGCCAAGGGGCACTTGAGACCCAGTACTTC. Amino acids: CASSQGALETQYF.

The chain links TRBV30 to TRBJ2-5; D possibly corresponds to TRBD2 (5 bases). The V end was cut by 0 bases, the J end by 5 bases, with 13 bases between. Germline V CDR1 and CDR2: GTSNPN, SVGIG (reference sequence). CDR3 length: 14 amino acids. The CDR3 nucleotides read TGTGCCTGGAGTGTACGGAGGTCAGCCGAGACCCAGTACTTC. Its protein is CAWSVRRSAETQYF.